This T cell receptor beta chain came from a study of metastatic and nonmetastatic thyroid tumors. As for the study in general: Across peripheral blood and tumor or nodule tissue samples taken from malignant and benign thyroid patients, the repertoires were compared with one another. Study results and caveats: It was reportedly found that TCR beta diversity was significantly higher in malignant thyroid tumors than in benign nodules, a difference seen in both blood and tumor samples.

The CDR3 contains 16 residues. The germline V and J ends were trimmed by 0 bases and 2 bases, with 11 bases remaining between them. Germline V gives CDR1 LGHNA, CDR2 YNFKEQ. Original processing notes: A papillary thyroid cancer distant-metastasis classifier was built from CDR3 differences across clinicopathological groups. TCRdb redid the clone calls on the PCR reads using MiXCR. The V and J calls and clone size come from TCRdb's table, not from the authors' own analysis. The sample includes over 9,000 clones, approximately 12% seen only once; the top ten take roughly 12%. Thyroid surgery was preceded by no treatment in any patient. In its sample, this clone ranks as medium-sized (0.01 to 0.1%). Its antigen is not known.

J is TRBJ1-5 and V is TRBV4-2; D gene uncertain. This TCR derives from a female donor with papillary thyroid cancer or a benign thyroid nodule (not recorded which). Some clones in this sample may be carry-over from other donors' samples. Sequences were obtained from blood. The CDR3 DNA is TGTGCCAGCAGCCAAGATCTCACAAGGGGCAATCAGCCCCAGCATTTT. Translated, it gives CASSQDLTRGNQPQHF.